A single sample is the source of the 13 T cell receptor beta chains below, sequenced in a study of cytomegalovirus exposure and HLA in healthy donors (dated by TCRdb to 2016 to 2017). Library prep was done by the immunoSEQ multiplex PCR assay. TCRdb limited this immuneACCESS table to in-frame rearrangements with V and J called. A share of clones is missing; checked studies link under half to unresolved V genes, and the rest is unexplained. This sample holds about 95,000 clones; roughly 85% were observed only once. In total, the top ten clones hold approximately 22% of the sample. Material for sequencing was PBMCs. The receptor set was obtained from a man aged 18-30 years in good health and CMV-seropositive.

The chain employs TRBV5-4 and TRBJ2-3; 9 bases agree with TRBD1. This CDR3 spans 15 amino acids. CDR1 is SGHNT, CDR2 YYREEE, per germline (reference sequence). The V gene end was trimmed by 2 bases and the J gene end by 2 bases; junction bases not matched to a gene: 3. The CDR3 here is CASSLRTGVTDTQYF. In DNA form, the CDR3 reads TGTGCCAGCAGCTTAAGGACAGGGGTCACAGATACGCAGTATTTT.

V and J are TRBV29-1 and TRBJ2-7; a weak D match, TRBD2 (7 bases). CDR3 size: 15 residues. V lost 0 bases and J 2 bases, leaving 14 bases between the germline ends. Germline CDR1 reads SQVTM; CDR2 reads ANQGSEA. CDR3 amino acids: CSVEDPSGTTYEQYF. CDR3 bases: TGCAGCGTTGAAGACCCCAGCGGGACAACCTACGAGCAGTACTTC.

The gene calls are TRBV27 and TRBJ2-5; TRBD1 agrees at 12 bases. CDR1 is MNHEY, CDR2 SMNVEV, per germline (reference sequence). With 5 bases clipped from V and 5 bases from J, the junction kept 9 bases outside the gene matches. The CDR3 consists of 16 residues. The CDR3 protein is CASSVTGTGGGETQYF. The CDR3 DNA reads TGTGCCAGCAGTGTTACCGGGACAGGGGGCGGGGAGACCCAGTACTTC.

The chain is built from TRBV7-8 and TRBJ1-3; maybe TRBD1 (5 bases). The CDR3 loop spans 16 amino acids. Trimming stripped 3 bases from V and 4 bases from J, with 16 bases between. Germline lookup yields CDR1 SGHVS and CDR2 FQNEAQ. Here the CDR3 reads CASSFIRGLGGNTIYF. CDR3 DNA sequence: TGTGCCAGCAGCTTTATTAGGGGCCTCGGGGGAAACACCATATATTTT.

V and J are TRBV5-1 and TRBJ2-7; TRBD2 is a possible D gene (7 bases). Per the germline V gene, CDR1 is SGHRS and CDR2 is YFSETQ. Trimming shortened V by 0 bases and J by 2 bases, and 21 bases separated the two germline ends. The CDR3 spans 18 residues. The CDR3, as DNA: TGCGCCAGCAGCTTGGTGCCCGGGGGGCTAGCTGCAACCTACGAGCAGTACTTC. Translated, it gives CASSLVPGGLAATYEQYF.

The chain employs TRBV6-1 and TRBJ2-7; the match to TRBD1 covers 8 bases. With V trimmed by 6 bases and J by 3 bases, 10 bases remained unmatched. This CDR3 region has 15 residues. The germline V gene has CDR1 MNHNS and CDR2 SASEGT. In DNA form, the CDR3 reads TGTGCCAGCAGCGAACAACGGACAGGGAGCTACGAGCAGTACTTC. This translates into CASSEQRTGSYEQYF.

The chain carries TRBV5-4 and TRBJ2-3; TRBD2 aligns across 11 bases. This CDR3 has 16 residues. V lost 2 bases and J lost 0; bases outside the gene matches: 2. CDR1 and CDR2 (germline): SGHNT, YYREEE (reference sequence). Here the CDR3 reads CASSFRTSGSTDTQYF. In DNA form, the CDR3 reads TGTGCCAGCAGCTTTCGGACTAGCGGGAGCACAGATACGCAGTATTTT.

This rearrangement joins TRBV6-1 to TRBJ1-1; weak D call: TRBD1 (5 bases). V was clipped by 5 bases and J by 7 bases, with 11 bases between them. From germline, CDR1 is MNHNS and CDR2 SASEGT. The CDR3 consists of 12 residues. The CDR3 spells CASSRTDSEAFF. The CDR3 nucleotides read TGTGCCAGCAGTAGAACCGACAGTGAAGCTTTCTTT.

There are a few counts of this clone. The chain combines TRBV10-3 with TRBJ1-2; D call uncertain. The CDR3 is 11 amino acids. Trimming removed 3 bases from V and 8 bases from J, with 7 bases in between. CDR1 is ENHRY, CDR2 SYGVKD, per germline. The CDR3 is CAISDNGGYTF. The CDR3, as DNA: TGTGCCATCAGTGACAATGGCGGCTACACCTTC.

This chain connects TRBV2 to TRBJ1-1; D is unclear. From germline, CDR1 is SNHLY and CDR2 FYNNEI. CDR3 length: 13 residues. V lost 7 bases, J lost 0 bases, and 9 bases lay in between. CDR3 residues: CASIREMNTEAFF. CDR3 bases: TGTGCCAGCATTAGGGAGATGAACACTGAAGCTTTCTTT.

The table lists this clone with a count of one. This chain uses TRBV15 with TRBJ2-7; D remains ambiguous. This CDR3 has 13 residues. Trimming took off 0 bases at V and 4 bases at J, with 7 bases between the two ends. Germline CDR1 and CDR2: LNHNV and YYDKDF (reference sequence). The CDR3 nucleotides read TGTGCCACCAGCAGAGATTTTCAGTACGAGCAGTACTTC. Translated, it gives CATSRDFQYEQYF.

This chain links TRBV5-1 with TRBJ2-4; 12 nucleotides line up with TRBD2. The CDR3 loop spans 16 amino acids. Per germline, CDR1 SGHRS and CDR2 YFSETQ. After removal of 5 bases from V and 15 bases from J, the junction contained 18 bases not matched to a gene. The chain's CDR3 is CASRRSVGTSGLGAYF. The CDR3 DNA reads TGCGCCAGCAGGCGGAGCGTCGGGACTAGCGGGTTGGGGGCGTACTTC.

CDR3 nucleotides: TGTGCCAGCAGTTCTAAGGGGGCCGGGAACACTGAAGCTTTCTTT. This gives the protein CASSSKGAGNTEAFF. The chain is built from TRBV6-5 and TRBJ1-1; 7 nucleotides align to TRBD1. The CDR3 consists of 15 residues. The germline CDR1 and CDR2 sequences are MNHEY and SVGAGI. The V and J ends lost 4 bases and 1 base, in that order; junction bases with no gene match: 6.